Shown below are 27 T cell receptor beta chains from a single sample sequenced in a study of shared clonotypes between healthy human individuals. The assay was immunoSEQ multiplex PCR, and TCRdb's table has in-frame clones only and misses some. Among about 480,000 clones listed, roughly 79% were seen once. Sequencing was performed on PBMCs. The origin of the receptors is a woman in her 40s in good health. Some clones in this sample may be carry-over from other donors' samples.

This chain links TRBV6-1 with TRBJ1-5; TRBD1 agrees at 8 bases. After removal of 2 bases from V and 3 bases from J, the junction contained 9 bases not matched to a gene. Germline values: CDR1 MNHNS, CDR2 SASEGT. This CDR3 has 17 amino acids. CDR3 bases: TGTGCCAGCAGTGAATGGGGGGCAGGGGGCGACAATCAGCCCCAGCATTTT. Residues: CASSEWGAGGDNQPQHF.

The chain uses TRBV12-5 and TRBJ2-5, with 10 bases that match TRBD1. This CDR3 contains 14 residues. CDR1 LGHNT and CDR2 FRNRAP come from the germline V gene. Germline trimming cut 10 bases from V and 2 bases from J; bases unmatched to any gene: 7. CDR3: CAKLTDRGQETQYF. The CDR3 DNA is TGTGCTAAATTGACGGACAGGGGGCAAGAGACCCAGTACTTC.

On this clone: A single base separates this from a much larger clone, so it may be a read error. The identical CDR3 is also encoded by other nucleotide sequences in the sample. V is TRBV30 and J is TRBJ2-7, with 12 bases matching TRBD2. J lost 7 bases, V lost 3 bases, and 10 bases had no gene match. Germline V gives CDR1 GTSNPN, CDR2 SVGIG (reference sequence). The CDR3 loop spans 15 amino acids. The DNA for the CDR3 is TGTGCCTGGAGACTAGCGGGAGGACTGTGGGATGAGCAGTACTTC. This codes for CAWRLAGGLWDEQYF. Filled out from reference TRBV30 and TRBJ2-7, the complete variable domain reads SQTIHQWPATLVQPVGSPLSLECTVEGTSNPNLYWYRQAAGRGLQLLFYSVGIGQISSEVPQNLSASRPQDRQFILSSKKLLLSDSGFYLCAWRLAGGLWDEQYFGPGTRLTVT.

This clone occurred a few times. The V call is TRBV4-2, the J call TRBJ2-1; TRBD2 agrees at 7 bases. The length of the CDR3 is 16 residues. J was trimmed by 4 bases and V by 1 base; bases with no gene match: 7. Germline values: CDR1 LGHNA, CDR2 YNFKEQ. For the CDR3, the DNA is TGTGCCAGCAGCCAAGGTGTAAGCGGGGAATACAATGAGCAGTTCTTC. Translated, it gives CASSQGVSGEYNEQFF.

The chain recombines TRBV7-2 with TRBJ1-6, with 7 nucleotides matching TRBD1. Germline V lookup: CDR1 SGHTA, CDR2 FQGNSA. V shed 4 bases, J shed 7 bases, and the junction held 7 bases outside the gene matches. The CDR3 is 15 residues long. The CDR3 loop reads CASSSQGFGNSPLHF. CDR3 coding DNA: TGTGCCAGCAGCTCACAGGGGTTCGGCAATTCACCCCTCCACTTT.

The V call is TRBV7-9, the J call TRBJ2-1, with 8 positions matching TRBD2. Trimming took 7 bases from V and 12 from J; bases not matched to a gene: 14. Germline loops: CDR1 SEHNR, CDR2 FQNEAQ (reference sequence). This CDR3 has 14 amino acids. The CDR3 sequence: CASKRRAGERGQFF. CDR3 DNA: TGTGCCAGCAAGCGGAGAGCGGGAGAAAGAGGGCAGTTCTTC. The variable domain in full, completed from reference TRBV7-9 and TRBJ2-1, reads DTGVSQNPRHKITKRGQNVTFRCDPISEHNRLYWYRQTLGQGPEFLTYFQNEAQLEKSRLLSDRFSAERPKGSFSTLEIQRTEQGDSAMYLCASKRRAGERGQFFGPGTRLTVL.

The chain couples TRBV28 to TRBJ1-5; D is unresolved. The CDR3 sequence is 13 residues long. V was clipped by 7 bases and J by 1 base, with 8 bases between them. The V gene's germline CDR1 is MDHEN and CDR2 SYDVKM. As DNA, the CDR3 is TGTGCCAGCAACTTCGGCAGCAATCAGCCCCAGCATTTT. Its translation: CASNFGSNQPQHF.

This clone was observed many times. The same CDR3 is also encoded by other DNA sequences in this sample. The chain has TRBV6-4 and TRBJ1-1, with no clear D. There are 13 residues in the CDR3. Germline V gene data show CDR1 as MRHNA and CDR2 as SNTAGT. Trimming removed 5 bases at V and 2 bases at J, with 9 bases between. CDR3 nucleotide sequence: TGTGCCAGCAGTAGGACGGGAAACACTGAAGCTTTCTTT. This encodes CASSRTGNTEAFF.

In DNA, the CDR3 is TGCGCCAGCAGCCAAGATCACGCGGGAGCAGCAGATACGCAGTATTTT. It codes for CASSQDHAGAADTQYF. V usage is TRBV4-3 and J usage is TRBJ2-3; 7 nucleotides align to TRBD2. Unmatched junction bases numbered 7, after V lost 0 bases and J lost 4 bases. Per the germline V gene, CDR1 is LGHNA and CDR2 is YSLEER. The CDR3 is 16 amino acids.

As DNA, the CDR3 is TGTGCCAGCAGTTTATCAGGGTGGAGTAATCAGCCCCAGCATTTT. Protein sequence: CASSLSGWSNQPQHF. The V gene is TRBV27, the J gene TRBJ1-5; D call uncertain. The CDR3 spans 15 residues. Germline lookup yields CDR1 MNHEY and CDR2 SMNVEV (reference sequence). Trimming took off 0 bases at V and 4 bases at J, with 10 bases between the two ends.

This chain connects TRBV7-9 to TRBJ2-7, with 7 bases that match TRBD2. Germline V gene lookup returns CDR1 SEHNR and CDR2 FQNEAQ (reference sequence). This CDR3 spans 13 amino acids. Trimming took 5 bases from V and 3 from J; bases not matched to a gene: 4. CDR3 loop: CASSPGTIYEQYF. The CDR3 nucleotides are TGTGCCAGCAGCCCAGGGACTATCTACGAGCAGTACTTC.

The J gene is TRBJ2-1, the V gene TRBV27; the match to TRBD2 covers 12 bases. The CDR3 runs to 18 residues. V lost 0 bases, J lost 5 bases, and 8 bases stayed unmatched. Per the germline V gene, CDR1 is MNHEY and CDR2 is SMNVEV (reference sequence). CDR3 in amino acids: CASSLSWLAGGPDNEQFF. DNA of the CDR3: TGTGCCAGCAGTTTATCGTGGCTAGCGGGAGGGCCCGACAATGAGCAGTTCTTC.

V and J are TRBV2 and TRBJ2-7, with 9 bases fitting TRBD2. V shed 8 bases and J 1 base; nucleotides not matched to a gene: 6. The CDR3 has 14 residues. The germline V gene has CDR1 SNHLY and CDR2 FYNNEI. CDR3 DNA sequence: TGTGCCAGCTCGGGACTAGCTGGATCCTACGAGCAGTACTTC. Protein sequence: CASSGLAGSYEQYF.

V usage is TRBV5-1 and J usage is TRBJ2-2; 8 nucleotides line up with TRBD1. V lost 4 bases and J lost 5; bases outside the gene matches: 4. From germline, CDR1 is SGHRS and CDR2 YFSETQ. This CDR3 has 14 residues. The CDR3 DNA reads TGCGCCAGCAGCCGTACAGGGGGTACCGGGGAGCTGTTTTTT. Protein sequence: CASSRTGGTGELFF.

Details on this clone: Other DNA sequences of this sample code for an identical CDR3. V is TRBV15 and J is TRBJ2-7; TRBD2 agrees at 8 bases. Germline V gives CDR1 LNHNV, CDR2 YYDKDF (reference sequence). This CDR3 is built from 14 residues. After removal of 0 bases from V and 4 bases from J, the junction contained 2 bases not matched to a gene. CDR3 DNA: TGTGCCACCAGCAGAGATCGCGGGGGGTACGAGCAGTACTTC. Protein product: CATSRDRGGYEQYF.

V and J are TRBV5-5 and TRBJ2-7, with D unclear. Germline V CDR1 and CDR2: SGHKS, YYEKEE (reference sequence). The V end was cut by 4 bases, the J end by 3 bases, with 5 bases between. CDR3 length equals 11 residues. Here the CDR3 reads CASSVDYEQYF. CDR3 DNA: TGTGCCAGCAGCGTAGACTACGAGCAGTACTTC.

This sequence joins TRBV29-1 and TRBJ2-7, with D unresolved. Deletions cut 2 bases from V and 0 bases from J, with 17 bases between. Germline V gene sequence: CDR1 SQVTM, CDR2 ANQGSEA. This CDR3 has 16 residues. CDR3 coding DNA: TGCAGCGTTGAATTCCTAACTTCGTCCAGCTCCTACGAGCAGTACTTC. This codes for CSVEFLTSSSSYEQYF.

The chain has TRBV18 and TRBJ1-1; TRBD1 matches 7 bases. V was clipped by 2 bases and J by 5 bases; unmatched bases: 11. Germline lookup yields CDR1 KGHSH and CDR2 LQKENI. This CDR3 spans 16 amino acids. The CDR3 DNA is TGTGCCAGCTCACCAAGAGACAGGGCGCCGCGTACTGAAGCTTTCTTT. It yields the protein CASSPRDRAPRTEAFF. The full variable domain, rest sourced from reference TRBV18 and TRBJ1-1, is NAGVMQNPRHLVRRRGQEARLRCSPMKGHSHVYWYRQLPEEGLKFMVYLQKENIIDESGMPKERFSAEFPKEGPSILRIQQVVRGDSAAYFCASSPRDRAPRTEAFFGQGTRLTVV.

The J gene is TRBJ2-1, the V gene TRBV2; D is perhaps TRBD2 (6 bases). The germline V gene encodes CDR1 SNHLY and CDR2 FYNNEI. The CDR3 covers 16 residues. Trimming cost V 11 bases and J 3 bases, with 23 bases left between them. CDR3 residues: CAGGTPYMSDYNEQFF. DNA for the CDR3: TGTGCCGGGGGGACCCCGTATATGTCTGACTACAATGAGCAGTTCTTC.

This clone showed up just once. The chain recombines TRBV27 with TRBJ2-1; 13 positions agree with TRBD2. CDR1 and CDR2 from the germline V gene are MNHEY and SMNVEV (reference sequence). Trimming at V came to 1 base and at J to 5 bases, leaving 8 bases not matched to a gene. This CDR3 region has 18 residues. The CDR3 DNA is TGTGCCAGCAGTTTATTCCCGCCCGGGACTAGCGGGAACAATGAGCAGTTCTTC. Amino acids: CASSLFPPGTSGNNEQFF.

The genes are TRBV6-6 and TRBJ2-2; the D is unclear. Trimming left V 2 bases short and J 3 bases short, with 13 bases between. Germline-derived CDR1 and CDR2 are MNHNY and SVGAGI (reference sequence). The CDR3 totals 16 residues. The DNA of the CDR3 is TGTGCCAGCAGTTACCTTCGCCGAGGTTACACCGGGGAGCTGTTTTTT. It encodes CASSYLRRGYTGELFF.

As DNA, the CDR3 is TGCAGCGCCAAATCGGACAGGGGTGATCCAGATACGCAGTATTTT. It is translated as CSAKSDRGDPDTQYF. The chain is built from TRBV29-1 and TRBJ2-3, with 9 bases fitting TRBD1. The CDR3 totals 15 residues. Germline trimming cut 7 bases from V and 4 bases from J; bases unmatched to any gene: 12. In germline, CDR1 is SQVTM, CDR2 ANQGSEA.

The V and J genes are TRBV10-2 and TRBJ1-1; 7 bases map to TRBD1. Germline V gives CDR1 WSHSY, CDR2 SAAADI. The CDR3 extends over 14 amino acids. The junction had 3 bases not matched to a gene; V was cut back by 2 bases and J by 3 bases. This CDR3 is CASSEGTGDTEAFF. In nucleotides, the CDR3 is TGCGCCAGCAGTGAGGGAACAGGGGACACTGAAGCTTTCTTT.

This chain connects TRBV5-1 to TRBJ1-3; D not certain. Germline lookup yields CDR1 SGHRS and CDR2 YFSETQ. Trimming took off 0 bases at V and 3 bases at J, with 13 bases between the two ends. This CDR3 comprises 16 residues. CDR3 region: CASSLAGIIRGNTIYF. In nucleotides, the CDR3 is TGCGCCAGCAGCTTGGCCGGGATAATCCGTGGAAACACCATATATTTT.

This chain's CDR3 is CASSAGRQETQYF. The CDR3 DNA sequence: TGTGCCAGCAGTGCGGGACGACAAGAGACCCAGTACTTC. V gene TRBV28 combines with J gene TRBJ2-5, with TRBD2 as a possible D gene (6 bases). CDR3 size: 13 residues. Germline loops: CDR1 MDHEN, CDR2 SYDVKM. V lost 5 bases, J lost 2 bases, and 9 bases lay in between. The full variable domain, rest sourced from reference TRBV28 and TRBJ2-5, is DVKVTQSSRYLVKRTGEKVFLECVQDMDHENMFWYRQDPGLGLRLIYFSYDVKMKEKGDIPEGYSVSREKKERFSLILESASTNQTSMYLCASSAGRQETQYFGPGTRLLVL.

At least ten counts were recorded for this clone. The same CDR3 also results from other DNA sequences found in this sample. The V gene is TRBV6-4, the J gene TRBJ2-1, with D unclear. V was trimmed by 0 bases and J by 1 base, leaving 7 bases between them. The length of the CDR3 is 15 residues. The germline gives CDR1 MRHNA, CDR2 SNTAGT. CDR3 in amino acids: CASSDSAGSYNEQFF. CDR3 sequence (DNA): TGTGCCAGCAGTGACTCCGCCGGGTCCTACAATGAGCAGTTCTTC.

V usage is TRBV18 and J usage is TRBJ2-5, with TRBD2 matching over 7 bases. With V trimmed by 5 bases and J by 0 bases, 3 bases remained unmatched. The CDR3 has 14 amino acids. The germline V gene encodes CDR1 KGHSH and CDR2 LQKENI. The CDR3 nucleotides read TGTGCCAGCTCATCCAGCGGGAACCAAGAGACCCAGTACTTC. Translated, it gives CASSSSGNQETQYF.